These 32 T cell receptor beta chains share one sample of origin, sequenced in a study of quantifying T cell responses using KT2 cells. For the study at large: RNA was reverse transcribed with TCR alpha and beta constant-region primers.

An oligo carrying a UMI was ligated to the cDNA 3' end. An equimolar mix of RC1.1 and RC1.2 primed the beta chain across TRBC1 and TRBC2. One entry per CDR3 protein results from TCRdb running MiXCR on the UMI-ligation and nested PCR reads. This sample has some 50,000 distinct CDR3 sequences, with 11% found just once. Sample: PBMCs spiked with cells of the T cell clone KT2. The receptors were gathered from a human donor.

There are a few counts of this clonotype. The DNA of the CDR3 is TGTGCCAGCAGCTTGCCCCCCCTGAGCCATACAGATACGCAGTATTTT. Residues: CASSLPPLSHTDTQYF. The chain recombines TRBV5-8 with TRBJ2-3; D gene ambiguous. Germline V gives CDR1 SGHTS, CDR2 YDEGEE. The CDR3 sequence is 16 residues long. Trimming pared 1 base from V and 3 bases from J, leaving 15 bases between.

This clonotype was counted ten times or more. The V and J genes are TRBV7-8 and TRBJ2-3; D is unresolved. Germline values: CDR1 SGHVS, CDR2 FQNEAQ. The CDR3 consists of 16 residues. Trimming left V 5 bases short and J 2 bases short, with 17 bases between. The CDR3 sequence is CASSIPKYGNTDTQYF. The CDR3 DNA sequence: TGTGCCAGCAGCATCCCCAAGTATGGAAACACAGATACGCAGTATTTT.

The table lists this clonotype with a few counts. V gene TRBV10-3 combines with J gene TRBJ2-1, with D possibly matching TRBD1 (5 bases). The CDR3 covers 15 residues. CDR1 is ENHRY, CDR2 SYGVKD, per germline. V was shortened by 11 bases and J by 5 bases, with 22 bases between the two germline ends. The chain's CDR3 is CAAQVGVIGHNEQFF. The CDR3 DNA reads as TGTGCCGCTCAGGTAGGGGTGATAGGGCACAATGAGCAGTTCTTC.

The V and J genes are TRBV7-8 and TRBJ2-7, with D perhaps matching TRBD1 (5 bases). V lost 4 bases and J 3 bases, leaving 10 bases between the germline ends. This CDR3 contains 13 residues. The germline gives CDR1 SGHVS, CDR2 FQNEAQ. This chain's CDR3 is CASSYRRGYEQYF. DNA for the CDR3: TGTGCCAGCAGCTACCGAAGGGGCTACGAGCAGTACTTC.

The rearrangement joins TRBV12-3 or TRBV12-4 to TRBJ1-1; 9 nucleotides agree with TRBD1. J lost 4 bases, V lost 6 bases, and 3 bases had no gene match. The CDR3 is made up of 13 amino acids. The CDR3 DNA is TGTGCCAGCAGCTTACAGGGGGCCACTGAAGCTTTCTTT. This encodes CASSLQGATEAFF.

The chain is built from TRBV6-1 and TRBJ1-5; D gene uncertain. The germline V gene encodes CDR1 MNHNS and CDR2 SASEGT. The V and J ends lost 4 bases and 2 bases respectively, with 15 bases between them. CDR3 length: 16 amino acids. CDR3 region: CASSAHRGTGNQPQHF. CDR3 DNA: TGTGCCAGCAGTGCCCACCGAGGCACTGGCAATCAGCCCCAGCATTTT.

This clonotype was detected only a few times. The rearrangement joins TRBV5-1 to TRBJ2-2; D unclear. Germline CDR1 reads SGHRS; CDR2 reads YFSETQ. The CDR3 loop spans 15 amino acids. The germline V and J ends were trimmed by 4 bases and 0 bases, with 10 bases remaining between them. This chain's CDR3 is CASSLFNANTGELFF. The CDR3 region has the DNA TGCGCCAGCAGCCTGTTTAACGCGAACACCGGGGAGCTGTTTTTT.

Only a few counts were recorded for this clonotype. This chain uses TRBV11-2 with TRBJ1-5; D may be TRBD1 (6 bases). The CDR3 length is 13 residues. Germline lookup yields CDR1 SGHAT and CDR2 FQNNGV. V was shortened by 2 bases and J by 8 bases, with 10 bases between the two germline ends. The CDR3 reads CASSLWQGKPQHF. For the CDR3, the DNA is TGTGCCAGCAGCTTATGGCAGGGGAAGCCCCAGCATTTT. The variable domain in full, with the rest retrieved from reference TRBV11-2 and TRBJ1-5, is EAGVAQSPRYKIIEKRQSVAFWCNPISGHATLYWYQQILGQGPKLLIQFQNNGVVDDSQLPKDRFSAERLKGVDSTLKIQPAKLEDSAVYLCASSLWQGKPQHFGDGTRLSIL.

Many counts were recorded for this clonotype. The rearrangement joins TRBV10-3 to TRBJ2-1; TRBD1 might be the D (7 bases). V was pared by 8 bases and J by 9 bases, with 17 bases between. Germline CDR1 ENHRY, CDR2 SYGVKD. The CDR3 sequence is 13 residues long. CDR3 coding DNA: TGTGCCATCGCGTCAGGGGGGAAAACTGAGCAGTTCTTC. Its protein is CAIASGGKTEQFF.

This clonotype was seen ten or more times. This chain links TRBV10-2 with TRBJ1-5; no definite D call. V lost 7 bases and J lost 7, with 17 bases in between. CDR3 length equals 14 residues. The V gene's germline CDR1 is WSHSY and CDR2 SAAADI. The CDR3: CASTEGLNGQPQHF. DNA of the CDR3: TGCGCCAGCACCGAAGGCCTGAACGGACAGCCCCAGCATTTT.

A few counts support this clonotype. The genes are TRBV5-1 and TRBJ1-5; perhaps TRBD1 as D (5 bases). Looked up from germline, CDR1 is SGHRS and CDR2 is YFSETQ. V lost 0 bases and J 5 bases, leaving 12 bases between the germline ends. This CDR3 has 15 residues. This CDR3 is CASSLGTLPHQPQHF. Here the CDR3 DNA reads TGCGCCAGCAGCTTGGGGACACTTCCTCATCAGCCCCAGCATTTT.

This clonotype was seen only a few times. The chain carries TRBV2 and TRBJ2-7; 7 positions agree with TRBD2. CDR3 length: 13 amino acids. Germline V gives CDR1 SNHLY, CDR2 FYNNEI. Trimming cost V 4 bases and J 3 bases; bases outside gene matches: 3. The CDR3 DNA is TGTGCCAGCAGTGGGCTAGCGGACTACGAGCAGTACTTC. Its protein is CASSGLADYEQYF.

This rearrangement joins TRBV13 to TRBJ2-5; D ambiguous. The CDR3 runs 13 residues. CDR1 and CDR2 (germline): PRHDT, FYEKMQ (reference sequence). V shed 2 bases and J shed 1 base, with 5 bases lying between them. CDR3 residues: CASSLLSQETQYF. The CDR3 nucleotides read TGTGCCAGCAGCTTACTCTCCCAAGAGACCCAGTACTTC.

In its sample, this clonotype was seen a few times. J is TRBJ1-2 and V is TRBV12-3 or TRBV12-4; 7 nucleotides match TRBD1. The CDR3 contains 15 residues. The V gene end was trimmed by 5 bases and the J gene end by 6 bases; junction bases not matched to a gene: 12. The CDR3 loop is CASSPDRRGFNGYTF. CDR3 DNA: TGTGCCAGCAGTCCCGACCGCAGGGGGTTCAATGGCTACACCTTC.

This chain uses TRBV11-2 with TRBJ1-1; no firm D call. From germline, CDR1 is SGHAT and CDR2 FQNNGV. V shed 7 bases and J shed 0 bases, with 12 bases lying between them. The CDR3 is made up of 14 amino acids. CDR3 sequence reads: CASKDYRVNTEAFF. CDR3 DNA: TGTGCCAGCAAGGATTATAGGGTGAACACTGAAGCTTTCTTT.

A remark on this clonotype: A read error may be the cause here, since a much bigger clone is one base away. This chain connects TRBV30 to TRBJ1-2; D is undetermined. The V gene's germline CDR1 is GTSNPN and CDR2 SVGIG (reference sequence). The CDR3 totals 15 residues. This CDR3 reads CVSTLTPLSIYGYTF. CDR3 DNA sequence: TGTGTCTCAACTTTGACACCGCTAAGCATCTATGGCTACACCTTC.

This clonotype was found a few times. The J gene is TRBJ2-1, the V gene TRBV20-1, with 12 bases identical to TRBD2. The CDR3 runs to 15 residues. Germline values: CDR1 DFQATT, CDR2 SNEGSKA (reference sequence). Trimming took 4 bases from V and 2 from J; bases not matched to a gene: 3. CDR3 sequence: CSAIASGGAYNEQFF. CDR3 nucleotides: TGCAGTGCTATTGCTAGCGGGGGGGCCTACAATGAGCAGTTCTTC.

This clonotype has a count of ten or more. The V gene is TRBV29-1, the J gene TRBJ1-1; D remains ambiguous. The CDR3 extends over 14 amino acids. Trimming took off 6 bases at V and 0 bases at J, with 14 bases between the two ends. The germline CDR1 and CDR2 sequences are SQVTM and ANQGSEA. The CDR3 nucleotides are TGCAGCGTCGCTGCGGCTAGCTTGAACACTGAAGCTTTCTTT. Its protein product is CSVAAASLNTEAFF.

The CDR3 region is CASSLTVNEKLFF. CDR3 DNA: TGTGCCAGCAGCTTAACGGTTAATGAAAAACTGTTTTTT. The V gene is TRBV7-9, the J gene TRBJ1-4; no firm D call. Trimming removed 2 bases at V and 4 bases at J, with 5 bases between. Germline CDR1 and CDR2: SEHNR and FQNEAQ (reference sequence). The CDR3 consists of 13 residues.

This clonotype has a count of ten or more. This chain uses TRBV7-8 with TRBJ2-7; a possible D gene is TRBD1 (5 bases). Germline-derived CDR1 and CDR2 are SGHVS and FQNEAQ. The CDR3 is 13 amino acids. Trimming took 1 base from V and 2 from J, leaving 6 bases between them. The CDR3 DNA reads as TGTGCCAGCAGCTTAGGGACACCCTACGAGCAGTACTTC. Protein sequence: CASSLGTPYEQYF.

This clonotype has more than one count but fewer than ten. This chain connects TRBV6-2 or TRBV6-3 to TRBJ2-7; TRBD1 is a possible D gene (5 bases). Per germline, CDR1 MNHEY and CDR2 SVGEGT. V lost 4 bases to trimming and J lost 2 bases, with 12 bases between them. This CDR3 region has 14 residues. The CDR3 nucleotides are TGTGCCAGCAGTTGGGGCGACGCCACCTACGAGCAGTACTTC. Translation gives CASSWGDATYEQYF.

This clonotype was counted many times. V usage is TRBV4-3 and J usage is TRBJ2-3; D perhaps matches TRBD2 (5 bases). V was shortened by 1 base and J by 6 bases, with 11 bases between the two germline ends. Germline CDR1 reads LGHNA; CDR2 reads YSLEER. CDR3 length: 14 residues. DNA of the CDR3: TGCGCCAGCAGCCAAGTGGTGCGGGTCGATACGCAGTATTTT. This gives the protein CASSQVVRVDTQYF.

Only a few counts were recorded for this clonotype. The chain combines TRBV15 with TRBJ2-7, with D uncertain. The CDR3 has 14 residues. Trimming shortened V by 8 bases and J by 0 bases, and 14 bases separated the two germline ends. CDR1 LNHNV and CDR2 YYDKDF come from the germline V gene (reference sequence). The CDR3 DNA sequence: TGTGCCACCTCGGAGTCCCTCCGCTCCTACGAGCAGTACTTC. This translates into CATSESLRSYEQYF.

The sample holds many counts of this clonotype. V usage is TRBV6-1 and J usage is TRBJ1-1; TRBD1 might be the D (5 bases). Trimming pared 1 base from V and 6 bases from J, leaving 15 bases between. The CDR3 consists of 15 residues. In germline, CDR1 is MNHNS, CDR2 SASEGT. In DNA, the CDR3 is TGTGCCAGCAGTGAAGAGACAGAAAGTTTTGCTGAAGCTTTCTTT. Its translation is CASSEETESFAEAFF.

A few counts support this clonotype. The V call is TRBV6-1, the J call TRBJ2-6, with 7 bases lining up with TRBD1. This CDR3 is built from 17 residues. The germline V gene has CDR1 MNHNS and CDR2 SASEGT. V shed 5 bases, J shed 4 bases, and the junction held 11 bases outside the gene matches. CDR3 residues: CASSFQVTGAGANVLTF. In DNA, the CDR3 is TGTGCCAGCAGTTTTCAAGTAACAGGGGCCGGGGCCAACGTCCTGACTTTC.

This clonotype was counted a few times. The V and J genes are TRBV20-1 and TRBJ1-2, with no clear D. The CDR3 runs to 13 residues. Germline V gene data show CDR1 as DFQATT and CDR2 as SNEGSKA (reference sequence). Trimming took 3 bases from V and 5 from J, leaving 13 bases between them. CDR3 DNA: TGCAGTGCTAGCCAGGCCAGCGATTATGGCTACACCTTC. As protein: CSASQASDYGYTF.

The sample holds a few counts of this clonotype. The chain recombines TRBV10-3 with TRBJ2-3; D unclear. The ends were cut back, 2 bases at V and 6 bases at J, with 12 bases in the middle. Per the germline V gene, CDR1 is ENHRY and CDR2 is SYGVKD. CDR3 size: 14 residues. CDR3 sequence reads: CAISEGSYSDTQYF. For the CDR3, the DNA is TGTGCCATCAGTGAGGGCTCTTACTCGGATACGCAGTATTTT.

This clonotype was counted a few times. This rearrangement joins TRBV7-2 to TRBJ2-3; D is undetermined. CDR3 size: 13 residues. CDR1 SGHTA and CDR2 FQGNSA come from the germline V gene. V was clipped by 2 bases and J by 5 bases, with 8 bases between them. As DNA, the CDR3 is TGTGCCAGCAGCTTACGACGTTTAGATACGCAGTATTTT. This translates into CASSLRRLDTQYF.

This clonotype was found a few times. The chain has TRBV15 and TRBJ1-1; D gene uncertain. This CDR3 spans 15 amino acids. From germline, CDR1 is LNHNV and CDR2 YYDKDF (reference sequence). V was pared by 6 bases and J by 3 bases, with 17 bases between. This CDR3 reads CATRSVGGLDTEAFF. CDR3 DNA sequence: TGTGCCACCAGGTCGGTGGGAGGATTAGACACTGAAGCTTTCTTT.

CDR3 DNA sequence: TGTGCCAGCACCTTGGGGTCGGGGGGGTCCCAGTACTTC. This codes for CASTLGSGGSQYF. The chain uses TRBV12-3 or TRBV12-4 and TRBJ2-5; 8 bases align to TRBD2. The CDR3 totals 13 residues. The trim removed 7 bases at V and 9 bases at J, leaving 10 bases unmatched.

V and J are TRBV12-3 or TRBV12-4 and TRBJ1-1; D gene unclear. The ends were cut back, 5 bases at V and 3 bases at J, with 7 bases in the middle. CDR3 length: 12 residues. The CDR3 DNA reads as TGTGCCAGCAGTCGACGGGACACTGAAGCTTTCTTT. Its protein is CASSRRDTEAFF.

This clonotype was seen ten or more times. The chain joins TRBV21-1 to TRBJ1-1. TRBV21-1 is shown as a pseudogene. The CDR3 has 13 residues. The CDR3 sequence: CASSNPTWAEAFF. The CDR3 nucleotides are TGTGCCAGCAGCAACCCCACCTGGGCTGAAGCTTTCTTT.